The 22 T cell receptor beta chains given below trace back to one sample, sequenced in a study of blood T cell repertoires in COVID-19 (dated by TCRdb to the early 2020s). Libraries were made using the immunoSEQ multiplex PCR assay. Here the immuneACCESS table is served through TCRdb, limited to in-frame sequences with V and J called. Missing clones are a known gap in these copies; in checked studies unresolved V genes cover under half, and the rest lacks a known reason. Across this sample there are over 85,000 clones, with 85% to 95% seen only once. The ten largest account for under 2.5% of the sample. Sequenced input: peripheral blood. These receptors were collected from a human donor with active COVID-19. The donor label of this sample is uncertain.

This chain connects TRBV5-1 to TRBJ2-7, with 8 bases that match TRBD1. Germline CDR1 SGHRS, CDR2 YFSETQ. J lost 7 bases, V lost 4 bases, and 13 bases had no gene match. The CDR3 is 15 amino acids. CDR3 amino acids: CASSPGNRGEEEQYF. CDR3 coding DNA: TGCGCCAGCAGCCCGGGGAACAGGGGGGAAGAAGAGCAGTACTTC. The full variable domain, with the rest looked up from reference TRBV5-1 and TRBJ2-7, is KAGVTQTPRYLIKTRGQQVTLSCSPISGHRSVSWYQQTPGQGLQFLFEYFSETQRNKGNFPGRFSGRQFSNSRSEMNVSTLELGDSALYLCASSPGNRGEEEQYFGPGTRLTVT.

V usage is TRBV12-5 and J usage is TRBJ1-1; D is unclear. Trimming cost V 1 base and J 5 bases, with 8 bases left between them. CDR1 is LGHNT and CDR2 is FRNRAP in the germline V gene. The CDR3 is 13 residues long. The CDR3 reads CASGLGGRTEAFF. The CDR3 region has the DNA TGTGCTAGTGGTTTGGGTGGGAGGACTGAAGCTTTCTTT.

This clone was seen only once. This chain joins TRBV2 and TRBJ2-1, with 8 bases matching TRBD1. V lost 0 bases to trimming and J lost 0 bases; unmatched junction nucleotides: 4. This CDR3 contains 17 residues. Germline CDR1 is SNHLY and CDR2 is FYNNEI. CDR3 in DNA: TGTGCCAGCAGTGAAGCGGGACAGGCAAGCTCCTACAATGAGCAGTTCTTC. The encoded protein is CASSEAGQASSYNEQFF. The variable domain in full, completed from reference TRBV2 and TRBJ2-1, reads EPEVTQTPSHQVTQMGQEVILRCVPISNHLYFYWYRQILGQKVEFLVSFYNNEISEKSEIFDDQFSVERPDGSNFTLKIRSTKLEDSAMYFCASSEAGQASSYNEQFFGPGTRLTVL.

The J gene is TRBJ1-3, the V gene TRBV28, with TRBD1 matching 7 bases. The CDR3 is 14 residues long. Germline CDR1 and CDR2: MDHEN and SYDVKM. The V gene end was trimmed by 8 bases and the J gene end by 2 bases; junction bases not matched to a gene: 6. The CDR3, as DNA: TGTGCCAGCTTTCCGACAGGGCCTGGAAACACCATATATTTT. Its translation: CASFPTGPGNTIYF.

The chain has TRBV7-8 and TRBJ2-4; a possible D gene is TRBD1 (6 bases). The CDR3 contains 15 residues. Trimming pared 1 base from V and 5 bases from J, leaving 12 bases between. Germline CDR1 SGHVS, CDR2 FQNEAQ. Here the CDR3 reads CASSLGQGNQNIQYF. The CDR3 region has the DNA TGTGCCAGCAGCTTAGGCCAGGGGAACCAAAACATTCAGTACTTC.

The rearrangement uses TRBV6-5 and TRBJ2-5; TRBD2 is a possible D gene (6 bases). V was shortened by 2 bases and J by 4 bases, with 11 bases between the two germline ends. The CDR3 is 14 residues long. The germline V gene encodes CDR1 MNHEY and CDR2 SVGAGI. The CDR3 DNA follows: TGTGCCAGCAGTTACATCGGGGGAGGAGAGACCCAGTACTTC. Translating it yields CASSYIGGGETQYF.

V is TRBV7-2 and J is TRBJ1-4; the match to TRBD1 covers 7 bases. In germline, CDR1 is SGHTA, CDR2 FQGNSA. The CDR3 covers 14 residues. The trim removed 3 bases at V and 2 bases at J, leaving 0 bases unmatched. The CDR3 reads CASSLDRTNEKLFF. The CDR3, as DNA: TGTGCCAGCAGCTTGGACAGGACTAATGAAAAACTGTTTTTT. Using reference TRBV7-2 and TRBJ1-4 for the parts outside the CDR3, the full variable domain is GAGVSQSPSNKVTEKGKDVELRCDPISGHTALYWYRQSLGQGLEFLIYFQGNSAPDKSGLPSDRFSAERTGGSVSTLTIQRTQQEDSAVYLCASSLDRTNEKLFFGSGTQLSVL.

This rearrangement joins TRBV18 to TRBJ1-1, with D unclear. With 4 bases removed from V and 8 bases from J, the gap between germline ends came to 8 bases. The CDR3 sequence is 11 residues long. Germline CDR1 is KGHSH and CDR2 is LQKENI. The CDR3 DNA reads TGTGCCAGCTCACTGGACTTCGAAGCTTTCTTT. Translated: CASSLDFEAFF.

The chain is built from TRBV5-4 and TRBJ2-7; 8 bases fit TRBD1. Germline V gene lookup returns CDR1 SGHNT and CDR2 YYREEE (reference sequence). The V and J ends lost 4 bases and 3 bases, in that order; junction bases with no gene match: 6. CDR3 size: 14 residues. CDR3 sequence: CASSVQGVDYEQYF. The CDR3 DNA is TGTGCCAGCAGCGTACAGGGGGTCGACTACGAGCAGTACTTC.

The rearrangement links TRBV19 to TRBJ2-1; 10 nucleotides match TRBD1. Looked up from germline, CDR1 is LNHDA and CDR2 is SQIVND (reference sequence). With V trimmed by 6 bases and J by 8 bases, 10 bases remained unmatched. This CDR3 has 15 residues. The CDR3 nucleotides read TGTGCCAGTAGCTCCGGGACAGGGGTTGTCGATGAGCAGTTCTTC. Amino acids: CASSSGTGVVDEQFF.

This sequence joins TRBV28 and TRBJ1-1; D possibly corresponds to TRBD1 (5 bases). V dropped 6 bases and J dropped 4 bases, with 15 bases sitting between them. The CDR3 covers 14 residues. Germline loops: CDR1 MDHEN, CDR2 SYDVKM. The DNA of the CDR3 is TGTGCCAGCAGGGATAGCGGGGGGGGCACTGAAGCTTTCTTT. Residues: CASRDSGGGTEAFF. Using reference TRBV28 and TRBJ1-1 for the parts outside the CDR3, the full variable domain is DVKVTQSSRYLVKRTGEKVFLECVQDMDHENMFWYRQDPGLGLRLIYFSYDVKMKEKGDIPEGYSVSREKKERFSLILESASTNQTSMYLCASRDSGGGTEAFFGQGTRLTVV.

CDR3 in DNA: TGTGCCAGCAGCTTGGACCCTGAGGATGGCTACACCTTC. Translating gives CASSLDPEDGYTF. This chain joins TRBV5-6 and TRBJ1-2; D remains ambiguous. Per the germline V gene, CDR1 is SGHDT and CDR2 is YYEEEE. The ends were cut back, 0 bases at V and 6 bases at J, with 9 bases in the middle. CDR3 length: 13 amino acids.

The CDR3 is CASFNGHMADTQYF. CDR3 sequence (DNA): TGCGCCAGTTTCAACGGACACATGGCAGATACGCAGTATTTT. The chain links TRBV5-1 to TRBJ2-3; D is possibly TRBD1 (5 bases). V lost 8 bases and J 4 bases, leaving 17 bases between the germline ends. This CDR3 spans 14 amino acids. CDR1 is SGHRS and CDR2 is YFSETQ in the germline V gene.

The rearrangement links TRBV29-1 to TRBJ1-2; 10 bases align to TRBD1. V shed 6 bases, J shed 6 bases, and the junction held 16 bases outside the gene matches. The germline V gene has CDR1 SQVTM and CDR2 ANQGSEA. The CDR3 is 16 amino acids. The CDR3 DNA is TGCAGCGTCGATAAACTGACAGGGGGCGTGGAGAATGGCTACACCTTC. It codes for CSVDKLTGGVENGYTF.

J is TRBJ2-5 and V is TRBV6-1, with 11 bases lining up with TRBD2. The CDR3 extends over 18 amino acids. V was pared by 2 bases and J by 4 bases, with 12 bases of the junction left unmatched. The germline V gene encodes CDR1 MNHNS and CDR2 SASEGT. CDR3 sequence: CASSERLAGRGRAETQYF. Here the CDR3 DNA reads TGTGCCAGCAGTGAAAGACTAGCGGGGCGAGGTCGGGCAGAGACCCAGTACTTC.

Remarks on this clone: One end of the junction varies from germline; a read error may be responsible. The J gene is TRBJ1-2, the V gene TRBV27; TRBD1 aligns across 9 bases. The CDR3 is 13 amino acids. CDR1 MNHEY and CDR2 SMNVEV come from the germline V gene (reference sequence). The CDR3 protein is CASSLYRGQGYTF. In DNA, the CDR3 is TGTGCCAGCAGCTTATACAGGGGGCAAGGCTACACCTTC.

The J gene is TRBJ2-2, the V gene TRBV11-1; TRBD2 might be the D (5 bases). The CDR3 length is 13 residues. The germline V gene has CDR1 SGHAT and CDR2 FQDESV (reference sequence). Trimming cost V 3 bases and J 5 bases, with 7 bases left between them. DNA of the CDR3: TGTGCCAGCAGCTTTCCGGGGACCGGGGAGCTGTTTTTT. The encoded protein is CASSFPGTGELFF.

The chain couples TRBV9 to TRBJ2-3; TRBD2 aligns across 11 bases. The CDR3 extends over 16 amino acids. Germline CDR1 SGDLS, CDR2 YYNGEE. V was clipped by 2 bases and J by 1 base; unmatched bases: 3. The CDR3 DNA sequence: TGTGCCAGCAGCGTCCCTAGCGGGGGGCGCACAGATACGCAGTATTTT. Protein product: CASSVPSGGRTDTQYF.

The chain couples TRBV19 to TRBJ1-1; TRBD1 matches 8 bases. Germline trimming cut 3 bases from V and 4 bases from J; bases unmatched to any gene: 1. Germline V lookup: CDR1 LNHDA, CDR2 SQIVND (reference sequence). The CDR3 loop spans 13 amino acids. The CDR3 spells CASSIDRGTEAFF. CDR3 DNA: TGTGCCAGTAGTATCGACAGGGGCACTGAAGCTTTCTTT.

This clone was seen more than once but under ten times. The chain couples TRBV25-1 to TRBJ2-1, with 7 bases lining up with TRBD1. V lost 5 bases and J lost 5; bases outside the gene matches: 9. This CDR3 has 15 residues. Per the germline V gene, CDR1 is MGHDK and CDR2 is SYGVNS. CDR3 sequence: CASSPPRQGHNEQFF. The CDR3 region has the DNA TGTGCCAGCAGTCCACCCCGACAGGGCCACAATGAGCAGTTCTTC.

DNA for the CDR3: TGCGCCAGCAGCCAGGGACAGGGTCATAATTCACCCCTCCACTTT. Its translation: CASSQGQGHNSPLHF. The V call is TRBV5-1, the J call TRBJ1-6, with 9 positions matching TRBD1. The V gene's germline CDR1 is SGHRS and CDR2 YFSETQ. V shed 4 bases, J shed 5 bases, and the junction held 4 bases outside the gene matches. This CDR3 is 15 amino acids long.

V and J are TRBV5-1 and TRBJ2-1; TRBD2 matches at 16 bases. J gave up 2 bases and V 4 bases, and 6 bases lay outside the gene matches. This CDR3 region has 18 residues. Germline V gives CDR1 SGHRS, CDR2 YFSETQ. For the CDR3, the DNA is TGCGCCAGCAGCCCTGGGACTAGCGGGGGGGGACCCTACAATGAGCAGTTCTTC. This translates into CASSPGTSGGGPYNEQFF.